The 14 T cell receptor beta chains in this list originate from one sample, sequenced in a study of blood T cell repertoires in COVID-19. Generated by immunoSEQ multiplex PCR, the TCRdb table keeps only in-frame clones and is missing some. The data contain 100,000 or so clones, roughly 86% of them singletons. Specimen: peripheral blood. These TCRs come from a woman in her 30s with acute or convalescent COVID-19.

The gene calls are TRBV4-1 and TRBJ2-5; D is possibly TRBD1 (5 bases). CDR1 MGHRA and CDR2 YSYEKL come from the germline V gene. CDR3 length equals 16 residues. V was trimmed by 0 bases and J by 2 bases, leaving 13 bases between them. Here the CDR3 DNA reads TGCGCCAGCAGCCAAGAGGGGCAGACGTTTCAAGAGACCCAGTACTTC. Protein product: CASSQEGQTFQETQYF.

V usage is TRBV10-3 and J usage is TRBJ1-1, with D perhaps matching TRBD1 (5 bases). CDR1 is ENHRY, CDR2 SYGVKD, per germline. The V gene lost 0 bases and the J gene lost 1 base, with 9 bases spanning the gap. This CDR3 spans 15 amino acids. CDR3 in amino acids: CAISESRGENTEAFF. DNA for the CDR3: TGTGCCATCAGTGAGTCGCGGGGGGAGAACACTGAAGCTTTCTTT.

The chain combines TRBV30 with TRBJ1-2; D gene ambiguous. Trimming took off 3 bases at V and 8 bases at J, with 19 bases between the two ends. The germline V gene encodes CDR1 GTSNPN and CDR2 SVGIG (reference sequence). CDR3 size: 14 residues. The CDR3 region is CAWSRETAAGGYTF. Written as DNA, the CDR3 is TGTGCCTGGAGCCGGGAGACGGCGGCAGGCGGCTACACCTTC.

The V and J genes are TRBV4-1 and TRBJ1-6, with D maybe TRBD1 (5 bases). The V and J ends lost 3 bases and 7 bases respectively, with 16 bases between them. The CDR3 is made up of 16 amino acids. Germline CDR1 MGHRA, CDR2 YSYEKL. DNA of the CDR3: TGCGCCAGCAGCCATGGGGACCTCGGGGGGAATTCACCCCTCCACTTT. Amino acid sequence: CASSHGDLGGNSPLHF.

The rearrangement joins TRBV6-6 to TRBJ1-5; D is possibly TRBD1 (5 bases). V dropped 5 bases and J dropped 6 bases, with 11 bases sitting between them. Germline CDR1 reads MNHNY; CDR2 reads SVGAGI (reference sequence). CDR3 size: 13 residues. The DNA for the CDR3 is TGTGCCAGCAGTACGCAGGGTACTCAGCCCCAGCATTTT. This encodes CASSTQGTQPQHF.

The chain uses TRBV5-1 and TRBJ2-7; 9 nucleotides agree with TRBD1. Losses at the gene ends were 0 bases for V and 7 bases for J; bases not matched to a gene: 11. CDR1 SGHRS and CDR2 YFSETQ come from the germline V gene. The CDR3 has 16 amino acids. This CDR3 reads CASSLDGDRARREQYF. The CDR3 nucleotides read TGCGCCAGCAGCTTGGATGGGGACAGGGCGCGTAGAGAGCAGTACTTC.

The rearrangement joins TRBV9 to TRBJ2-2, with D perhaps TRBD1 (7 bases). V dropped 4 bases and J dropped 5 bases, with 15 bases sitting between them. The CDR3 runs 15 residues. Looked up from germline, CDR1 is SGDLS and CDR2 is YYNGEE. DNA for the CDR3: TGTGCCAGCAGCAACAGGGGCGGGGAGACCGGGGAGCTGTTTTTT. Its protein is CASSNRGGETGELFF.

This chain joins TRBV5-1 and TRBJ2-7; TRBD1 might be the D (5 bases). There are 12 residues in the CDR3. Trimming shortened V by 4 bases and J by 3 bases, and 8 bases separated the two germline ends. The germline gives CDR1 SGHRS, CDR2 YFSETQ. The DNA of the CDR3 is TGCGCCAGCAGCCAAGACAGCTACGAGCAGTACTTC. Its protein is CASSQDSYEQYF.

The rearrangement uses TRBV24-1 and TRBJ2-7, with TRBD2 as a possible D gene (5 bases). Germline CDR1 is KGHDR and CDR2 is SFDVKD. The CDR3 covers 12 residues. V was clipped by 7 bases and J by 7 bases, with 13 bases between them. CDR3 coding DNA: TGTGCCACCAGCCAGACATCGGGGGAGCAGTACTTC. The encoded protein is CATSQTSGEQYF.

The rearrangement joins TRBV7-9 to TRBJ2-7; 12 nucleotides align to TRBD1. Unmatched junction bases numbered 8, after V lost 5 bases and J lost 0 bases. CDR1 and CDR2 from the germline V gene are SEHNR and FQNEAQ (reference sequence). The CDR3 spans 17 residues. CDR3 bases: TGTGCCAGCAGCCCCGGGACAGGGGGCAGGAGCTCCTACGAGCAGTACTTC. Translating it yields CASSPGTGGRSSYEQYF.

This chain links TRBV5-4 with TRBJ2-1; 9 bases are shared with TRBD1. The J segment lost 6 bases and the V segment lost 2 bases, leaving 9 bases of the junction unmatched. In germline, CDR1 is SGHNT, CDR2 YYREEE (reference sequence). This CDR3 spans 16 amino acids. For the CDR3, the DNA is TGTGCCAGCAGCTTCGGGGGGACAGGGAAAACCAATGAGCAGTTCTTC. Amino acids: CASSFGGTGKTNEQFF.

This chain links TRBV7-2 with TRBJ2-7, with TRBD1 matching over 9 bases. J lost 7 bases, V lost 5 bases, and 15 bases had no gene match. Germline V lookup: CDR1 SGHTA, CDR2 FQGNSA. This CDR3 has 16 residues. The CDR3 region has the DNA TGTGCCAGCAGCCCCGGGACAGGGCTCGCTCGGTTGGAGCAGTACTTC. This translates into CASSPGTGLARLEQYF.

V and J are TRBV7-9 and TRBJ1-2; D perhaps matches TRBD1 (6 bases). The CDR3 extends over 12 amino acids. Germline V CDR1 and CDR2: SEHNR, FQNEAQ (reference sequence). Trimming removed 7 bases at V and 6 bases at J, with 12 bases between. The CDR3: CASTKDSNGYTF. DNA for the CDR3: TGTGCCAGCACCAAGGACAGTAATGGCTACACCTTC.

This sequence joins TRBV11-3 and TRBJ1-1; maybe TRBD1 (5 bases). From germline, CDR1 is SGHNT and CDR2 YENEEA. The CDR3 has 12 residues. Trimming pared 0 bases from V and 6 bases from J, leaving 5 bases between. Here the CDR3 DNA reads TGTGCCAGCAGCTTAGAAGGGGCTGAAGCTTTCTTT. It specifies CASSLEGAEAFF.